A selection of T cell receptor beta chains follows, all from one sample in a study of vaccination and CD4 T cells after COVID-19. TCRdb fed the PCR reads into MiXCR, producing one record per CDR3 protein. Of 15,000 to 16,000 distinct CDR3 sequences listed, around 73% were seen once; the top ten hold approximately 11%. These TCRs' antigens remain unknown. Sequenced input: CD4+ T cells from blood, cultured in vitro. Receptors originate from a human donor who had recovered from COVID-19. The CDR3 runs from the conserved cysteine through the conserved F or W. The order of the fields is D gene, V gene, J gene, clone size, CDR3 DNA, CDR3 protein. The D gene is left open where the match is weak. Size tells how often a clone was seen (once, few, many) or the class of an expanded clone, and some rows leave it out.

d_call: TRBD1
v_call: TRBV7-9
j_call: TRBJ2-5
clone_size: once
cdr3_nt: TGTGCCAGCAGCTCAGAAAGACAGGGGGCAGAGGTGACCCAGTACTTC
cdr3_aa: CASSSERQGAEVTQYF

d_call: -
v_call: TRBV19
j_call: TRBJ1-2
clone_size: -
cdr3_nt: TGTGCCAGTAGTCCAAGACTTGGGGATGGCTACACCTTC
cdr3_aa: CASSPRLGDGYTF

d_call: -
v_call: TRBV24-1
j_call: TRBJ2-5
clone_size: few
cdr3_nt: TGTGCCACCAGTGTAGGGGACGAGACCCAGTACTTC
cdr3_aa: CATSVGDETQYF

d_call: -
v_call: TRBV27
j_call: TRBJ1-2
clone_size: few
cdr3_nt: TGTGCCAGCAGCCCTTATCGGGGTGCAGTGTCACGCCCGACTAACTATGGCTACACCTTC
cdr3_aa: CASSPYRGAVSRPTNYGYTF

d_call: -
v_call: TRBV20-1
j_call: TRBJ1-2
clone_size: -
cdr3_nt: TGCAGTGCTAGTCTGTCATACGGCTACACCTTC
cdr3_aa: CSASLSYGYTF

d_call: -
v_call: TRBV20-1
j_call: TRBJ2-5
clone_size: -
cdr3_nt: TGCAGTGCTAGAGATCTCAGAGGTCGGGTATGGCAGAAAGAGACCCAGTACTTC
cdr3_aa: CSARDLRGRVWQKETQYF

d_call: TRBD1
v_call: TRBV19
j_call: TRBJ1-1
clone_size: -
cdr3_nt: TGTGCCAGTAGTATTCCCCGGCAGGGGGCGTGGAACACTGAAGCTTTCTTT
cdr3_aa: CASSIPRQGAWNTEAFF

d_call: TRBD2
v_call: TRBV12-3/TRBV12-4
j_call: TRBJ2-1
clone_size: -
cdr3_nt: TGTGCCAGCAGTTTATACGGCGGGAGGGCCGTGGAGCAGTTCTTC
cdr3_aa: CASSLYGGRAVEQFF

d_call: TRBD2
v_call: TRBV12-3/TRBV12-4
j_call: TRBJ2-2
clone_size: -
cdr3_nt: TGTGCCAGCAGCCCCACTAGCGGGAGCATCACCGGGGGGCTGTTTTTT
cdr3_aa: CASSPTSGSITGGLFF

d_call: TRBD1
v_call: TRBV7-9
j_call: TRBJ2-1
clone_size: -
cdr3_nt: TGTGCCAGCAGCTTCGGGACAGCATACAATGAGCAGTTCTTC
cdr3_aa: CASSFGTAYNEQFF

d_call: -
v_call: TRBV30
j_call: TRBJ2-5
clone_size: -
cdr3_nt: TGTGCCACTACTGGGGGCCTCCAAGAGACCCAGTACTTC
cdr3_aa: CATTGGLQETQYF

d_call: -
v_call: TRBV20-1
j_call: TRBJ2-2
clone_size: -
cdr3_nt: TGCAGTGCTAGGCCCGGGGGTGCGTACACCGGGGAGCTGTTTTTT
cdr3_aa: CSARPGGAYTGELFF

d_call: -
v_call: TRBV7-9
j_call: TRBJ1-2
clone_size: few
cdr3_nt: TGTGCCAGCAGCTCCCTTAGGGGGAATGGCTACACCTTC
cdr3_aa: CASSSLRGNGYTF

d_call: -
v_call: TRBV6-2/TRBV6-3
j_call: TRBJ1-1
clone_size: -
cdr3_nt: TGTGCCAGCAGGCGCTGGAGCACTGAAGCTTTCTTT
cdr3_aa: CASRRWSTEAFF

d_call: TRBD1
v_call: TRBV11-2
j_call: TRBJ1-2
clone_size: -
cdr3_nt: TGTGCCAGCAGCTTGACAGGGGAGTGGGGCTACACCTTC
cdr3_aa: CASSLTGEWGYTF

d_call: TRBD2
v_call: TRBV28
j_call: TRBJ2-7
clone_size: -
cdr3_nt: TGTGCCAGCAGTTTCGCTAGCGGGCAGTCCTACGAGCAGTACTTC
cdr3_aa: CASSFASGQSYEQYF

d_call: TRBD1
v_call: TRBV11-3
j_call: TRBJ2-1
clone_size: -
cdr3_nt: TGTGCCAGCAGCTTAGGACAGGGAACCTACAATGAGCAGTTCTTC
cdr3_aa: CASSLGQGTYNEQFF

d_call: -
v_call: TRBV7-9
j_call: TRBJ1-4
clone_size: -
cdr3_nt: TGTGCCAGCAGCTCTTCCGGGGCAAAGGGAGAAAAACTGTTTTTT
cdr3_aa: CASSSSGAKGEKLFF

d_call: TRBD1
v_call: TRBV6-5
j_call: TRBJ2-6
clone_size: -
cdr3_nt: TGTGCCAGCAGTTCGGGACAGCCGGGGGCCAACGTCCTGACTTTC
cdr3_aa: CASSSGQPGANVLTF

d_call: -
v_call: TRBV7-2
j_call: TRBJ2-5
clone_size: once
cdr3_nt: TGTGCCAGCAGCTTAACCGGACAAGCGGCGGGGGAGACCCAGTACTTC
cdr3_aa: CASSLTGQAAGETQYF

d_call: -
v_call: TRBV6-2/TRBV6-3
j_call: TRBJ1-5
clone_size: once
cdr3_nt: TGTGCCAGCAGTTACCCGGCTCTTGGCCAGCCCCAGCATTTT
cdr3_aa: CASSYPALGQPQHF

d_call: TRBD1
v_call: TRBV27
j_call: TRBJ1-2
clone_size: -
cdr3_nt: TGTGCCAGCAGTTCGCGGGGGACAGGGGGCTTGGGTGGCTACACCTTC
cdr3_aa: CASSSRGTGGLGGYTF

d_call: TRBD1
v_call: TRBV27
j_call: TRBJ1-1
clone_size: -
cdr3_nt: TGTGCCAGCAGTCGCCAGCCGGGACAGGGGTCGGGCACTGAAGCTTTCTTT
cdr3_aa: CASSRQPGQGSGTEAFF

d_call: -
v_call: TRBV6-5
j_call: TRBJ1-6
clone_size: -
cdr3_nt: TGTGCCAGCAGTTACTCGAGCGGGGGAGGTGGTCCCCTCCACTTT
cdr3_aa: CASSYSSGGGGPLHF

d_call: TRBD2
v_call: TRBV27
j_call: TRBJ2-5
clone_size: few
cdr3_nt: TGTGCCAGCAGTGGGAGGGCGGAGACCCAGTACTTC
cdr3_aa: CASSGRAETQYF

d_call: TRBD2
v_call: TRBV10-1
j_call: TRBJ2-7
clone_size: few
cdr3_nt: TGCGCCAGCAGCGGAAAGGGACTAGCGGGGCCTTACGAGCAGTACTTC
cdr3_aa: CASSGKGLAGPYEQYF

d_call: -
v_call: TRBV11-2
j_call: TRBJ2-2
clone_size: -
cdr3_nt: TGTGCCAGCAGCTTAGGAGACTTGGACACCGGGGAGCTGTTTTTT
cdr3_aa: CASSLGDLDTGELFF

d_call: -
v_call: TRBV20-1
j_call: TRBJ1-1
clone_size: -
cdr3_nt: TGCAGTGCTAGAGATCAGGGAGGGAGCACTGAGGCTTTCTTT
cdr3_aa: CSARDQGGSTEAFF

d_call: -
v_call: TRBV19
j_call: TRBJ1-5
clone_size: -
cdr3_nt: TGTGCCAGTATAGGCCGCAGGGCGGGCAATCAGCCCCAGCATTTT
cdr3_aa: CASIGRRAGNQPQHF

d_call: -
v_call: TRBV6-2/TRBV6-3
j_call: TRBJ1-2
clone_size: few
cdr3_nt: TGTGCCAGCGGCGGCGGGGGTGATGGCTACACCTTC
cdr3_aa: CASGGGGDGYTF

d_call: TRBD2
v_call: TRBV6-2/TRBV6-3
j_call: TRBJ2-5
clone_size: once
cdr3_nt: TGTGCCAGCAGAAGAATTGCGGGAGTTGAGACCCAGTACTTC
cdr3_aa: CASRRIAGVETQYF

d_call: -
v_call: TRBV20-1
j_call: TRBJ2-6
clone_size: few
cdr3_nt: TGCAGCGCCCGAGGGGGCTCTGGGGCCAACGTCCTGACTTTC
cdr3_aa: CSARGGSGANVLTF

d_call: -
v_call: TRBV2
j_call: TRBJ1-5
clone_size: -
cdr3_nt: TGTGCCAGCAGTGTGGGGGTTGGTGGTCAGCCCCAGCATTTT
cdr3_aa: CASSVGVGGQPQHF

d_call: -
v_call: TRBV20-1
j_call: TRBJ1-5
clone_size: -
cdr3_nt: TGCAGCGGACGGAATAGCAATCAGCCCCAGCATTTT
cdr3_aa: CSGRNSNQPQHF

d_call: -
v_call: TRBV19
j_call: TRBJ2-3
clone_size: -
cdr3_nt: TGTGCCAGTATGGGTGCCCGGCGGGATACGCAGTATTTT
cdr3_aa: CASMGARRDTQYF

d_call: -
v_call: TRBV19
j_call: TRBJ1-2
clone_size: once
cdr3_nt: TGTGCCAGTAGTATAGAGGGCATCGGGGGCTACACCTTC
cdr3_aa: CASSIEGIGGYTF

d_call: -
v_call: TRBV7-8
j_call: TRBJ1-5
clone_size: medium-sized
cdr3_nt: TGTGCCAGCAGCTTATATCTCGGGCAGTATAGCAATCAGCCCCAGCATTTT
cdr3_aa: CASSLYLGQYSNQPQHF

d_call: -
v_call: TRBV27
j_call: TRBJ1-5
clone_size: few
cdr3_nt: TGTGCCAGCAGTTTGCGCCAGCCTAGCAATCAGCCCCAGCATTTT
cdr3_aa: CASSLRQPSNQPQHF

d_call: TRBD1
v_call: TRBV28
j_call: TRBJ1-2
clone_size: -
cdr3_nt: TGTGCCAGCAGCCCAGGGGGCGGCGGCTATGGCTACACCTTC
cdr3_aa: CASSPGGGGYGYTF

d_call: -
v_call: TRBV7-9
j_call: TRBJ1-2
clone_size: -
cdr3_nt: TGTGCCAGCAGCTTAGCCGGGAGGCCCTACACCTTC
cdr3_aa: CASSLAGRPYTF

d_call: TRBD1
v_call: TRBV20-1
j_call: TRBJ1-2
clone_size: -
cdr3_nt: TGCAGTGCTAGAGACCCCACGGCGGGACAGATCCTAGGCTATGGCTACACCTTC
cdr3_aa: CSARDPTAGQILGYGYTF

d_call: TRBD1
v_call: TRBV20-1
j_call: TRBJ1-4
clone_size: -
cdr3_nt: TGCAGTGCAGAGTACAGGGGAGGGGAAAAACTGTTTTTT
cdr3_aa: CSAEYRGGEKLFF

d_call: -
v_call: TRBV20-1
j_call: TRBJ1-5
clone_size: -
cdr3_nt: TGCAGTGCCCTAGGACTTGCTCAGCCCCAGCATTTT
cdr3_aa: CSALGLAQPQHF

d_call: TRBD2
v_call: TRBV7-3
j_call: TRBJ2-7
clone_size: -
cdr3_nt: TGTGCCAGCAGCTTATCGAGCGGGAGCGGCGAGCAGTACTTC
cdr3_aa: CASSLSSGSGEQYF

d_call: TRBD1
v_call: TRBV6-1
j_call: TRBJ2-3
clone_size: once
cdr3_nt: TGTGCCAGCAGCTTCGACAGGGGGCTAGATACGCAGTATTTT
cdr3_aa: CASSFDRGLDTQYF

d_call: TRBD2
v_call: TRBV28
j_call: TRBJ2-7
clone_size: -
cdr3_nt: TGTGCCAGCAGTTTTCTTTCGCGGGAGTACGAGCAGTACTTC
cdr3_aa: CASSFLSREYEQYF

d_call: -
v_call: TRBV5-6
j_call: TRBJ1-2
clone_size: -
cdr3_nt: TGTGCCAGCAGCTATGGACAGCTGAGCTATGGCTACACCTTC
cdr3_aa: CASSYGQLSYGYTF

d_call: -
v_call: TRBV7-2
j_call: TRBJ1-1
clone_size: -
cdr3_nt: TGTGCCAGCAGCTTAGCTCCATCCCCGGGGGAAGCTTTCTTT
cdr3_aa: CASSLAPSPGEAFF

d_call: -
v_call: TRBV5-4
j_call: TRBJ1-2
clone_size: -
cdr3_nt: TGTGCCAGCAGCGCCCCTTCCTCGGGAGGCTATGGCTACACCTTC
cdr3_aa: CASSAPSSGGYGYTF

d_call: -
v_call: TRBV12-3/TRBV12-4
j_call: TRBJ1-5
clone_size: few
cdr3_nt: TGTGCCAGCAGTCTCAATAGGCCCACCTGGCCCCAGCATTTT
cdr3_aa: CASSLNRPTWPQHF

d_call: TRBD1
v_call: TRBV5-4
j_call: TRBJ1-2
clone_size: medium-sized
cdr3_nt: TGTGCCAGCAGCACTCGACAGGGAGACTATGGCTACACCTTC
cdr3_aa: CASSTRQGDYGYTF

d_call: -
v_call: TRBV18
j_call: TRBJ1-1
clone_size: -
cdr3_nt: TGTGCCAGCTCAATGACATCACCCCAGTCGAACACTGAAGCTTTCTTT
cdr3_aa: CASSMTSPQSNTEAFF

d_call: TRBD1
v_call: TRBV6-1
j_call: TRBJ1-6
clone_size: -
cdr3_nt: TGTGCCAGCAGTGGAACAGGGGGACTATCACCCCTCCACTTT
cdr3_aa: CASSGTGGLSPLHF

d_call: TRBD1
v_call: TRBV7-8
j_call: TRBJ2-3
clone_size: few
cdr3_nt: TGTGCCAGCAGCCTGGACAGGGCAGGCACAGATACGCAGTATTTT
cdr3_aa: CASSLDRAGTDTQYF

d_call: -
v_call: TRBV27
j_call: TRBJ1-5
clone_size: -
cdr3_nt: TGTGCCAGCAGTGGGAACAGGAATAGCAATCAGCCCCAGCATTTT
cdr3_aa: CASSGNRNSNQPQHF